The clone carrying this TCR beta chain was counted a few times. Its cognate antigen is unknown. The sample comes from a study of identical twins. TCRdb reprocessed the 5' RACE reads with MiXCR, giving one entry per CDR3 protein. The top ten hold approximately 0.94% of the sample, which has about 660,000 distinct CDR3 sequences, 8.6% seen once. Findings and caveats of the study: Zero-insertion findings could be partly confounded by invariant cells (MAIT and iNKT cells).

V lost 5 bases, J lost 2 bases, and 10 bases lay in between. Per the germline V gene, CDR1 is MNHNS and CDR2 is SASEGT. This CDR3 has 14 amino acids. This sample was also put to use in a study of yellow fever vaccine responses in identical twins.

The receptor's source is a woman under 30 in good health. The specimen was PBMCs. The chain has TRBV6-1 and TRBJ2-1, with D perhaps matching TRBD2 (5 bases). The CDR3 loop reads CASSTGNAYNEQFF. CDR3 DNA sequence: TGTGCCAGCAGTACGGGGAACGCCTACAATGAGCAGTTCTTC.